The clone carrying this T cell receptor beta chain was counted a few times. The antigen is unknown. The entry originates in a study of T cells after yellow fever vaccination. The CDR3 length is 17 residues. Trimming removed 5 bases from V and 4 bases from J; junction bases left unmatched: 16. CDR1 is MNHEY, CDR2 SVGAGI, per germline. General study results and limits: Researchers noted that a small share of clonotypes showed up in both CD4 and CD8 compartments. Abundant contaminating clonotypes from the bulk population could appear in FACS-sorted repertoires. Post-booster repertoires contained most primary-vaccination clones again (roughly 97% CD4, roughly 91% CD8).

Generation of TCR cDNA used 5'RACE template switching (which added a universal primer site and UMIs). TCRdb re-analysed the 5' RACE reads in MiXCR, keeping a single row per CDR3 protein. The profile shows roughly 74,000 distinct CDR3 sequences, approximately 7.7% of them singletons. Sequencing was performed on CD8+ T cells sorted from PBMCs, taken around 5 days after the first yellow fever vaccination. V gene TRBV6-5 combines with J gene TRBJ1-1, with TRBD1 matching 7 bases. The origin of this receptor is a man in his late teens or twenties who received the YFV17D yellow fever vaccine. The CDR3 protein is CASSPSGGGVLATEAFF. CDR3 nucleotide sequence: TGTGCCAGCAGTCCCTCAGGGGGGGGTGTGCTGGCCACTGAAGCTTTCTTT.